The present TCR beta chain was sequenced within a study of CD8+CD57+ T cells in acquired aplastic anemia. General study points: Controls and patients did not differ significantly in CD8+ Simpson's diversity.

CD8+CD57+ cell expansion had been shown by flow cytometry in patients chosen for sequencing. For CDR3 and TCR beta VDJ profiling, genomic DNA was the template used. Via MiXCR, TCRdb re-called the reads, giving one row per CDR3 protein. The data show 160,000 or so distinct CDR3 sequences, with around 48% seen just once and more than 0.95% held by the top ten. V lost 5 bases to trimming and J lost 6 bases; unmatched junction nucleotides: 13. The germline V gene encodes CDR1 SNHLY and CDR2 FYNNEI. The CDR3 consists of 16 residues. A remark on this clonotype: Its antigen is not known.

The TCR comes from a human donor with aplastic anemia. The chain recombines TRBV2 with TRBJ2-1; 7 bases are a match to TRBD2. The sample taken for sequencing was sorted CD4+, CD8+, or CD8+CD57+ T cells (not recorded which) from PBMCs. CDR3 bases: TGTGCCAGCAGTCCGGAAAGGTCTAGCGGCGGCAATGAGCAGTTCTTC. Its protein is CASSPERSSGGNEQFF.